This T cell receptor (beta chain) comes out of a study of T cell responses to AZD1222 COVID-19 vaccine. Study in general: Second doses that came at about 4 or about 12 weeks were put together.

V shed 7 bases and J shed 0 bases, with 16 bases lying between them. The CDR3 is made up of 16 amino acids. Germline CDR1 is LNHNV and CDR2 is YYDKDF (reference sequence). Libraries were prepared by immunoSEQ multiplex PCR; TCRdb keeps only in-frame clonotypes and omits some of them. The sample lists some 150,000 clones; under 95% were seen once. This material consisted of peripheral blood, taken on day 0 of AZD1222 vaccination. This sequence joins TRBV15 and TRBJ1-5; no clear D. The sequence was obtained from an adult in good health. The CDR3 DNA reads TGTGCCACCACAGCAGGAGCGGCCCTTAGCAATCAGCCCCAGCATTTT. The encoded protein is CATTAGAALSNQPQHF. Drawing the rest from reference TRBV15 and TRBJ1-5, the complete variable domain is DAMVIQNPRYQVTQFGKPVTLSCSQTLNHNVMYWYQQKSSQAPKLLFHYYDKDFNNEADTPDNFQSRRPNTSFCFLDIRSPGLGDTAMYLCATTAGAALSNQPQHFGDGTRLSIL.